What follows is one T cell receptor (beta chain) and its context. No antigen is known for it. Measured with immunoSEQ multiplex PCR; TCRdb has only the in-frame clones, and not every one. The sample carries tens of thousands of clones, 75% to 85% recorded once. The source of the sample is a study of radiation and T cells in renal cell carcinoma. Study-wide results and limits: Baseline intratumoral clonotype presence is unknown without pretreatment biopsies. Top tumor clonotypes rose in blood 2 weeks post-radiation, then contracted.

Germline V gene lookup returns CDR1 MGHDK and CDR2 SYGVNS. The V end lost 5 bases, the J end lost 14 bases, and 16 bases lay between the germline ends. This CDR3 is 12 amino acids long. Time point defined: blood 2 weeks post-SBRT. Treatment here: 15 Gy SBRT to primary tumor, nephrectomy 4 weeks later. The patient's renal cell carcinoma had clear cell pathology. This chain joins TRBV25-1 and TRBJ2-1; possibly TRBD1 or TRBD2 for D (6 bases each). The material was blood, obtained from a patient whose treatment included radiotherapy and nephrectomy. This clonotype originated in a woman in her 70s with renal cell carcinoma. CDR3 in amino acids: CASSPGARAEFF. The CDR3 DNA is TGTGCCAGCAGTCCGGGGGCCCGGGCGGAGTTCTTC.